Listed here are 9 T cell receptor beta chains from one sample, sequenced in a study of blood T cells in healthy people across ages. Sample-barcoded 5' priming and a J-beta primer mix drove a second PCR of 7 to 11 cycles. From the 5' RACE reads, TCRdb called clonotypes with MiXCR, one entry per CDR3 protein. The sample lists around 1,500,000 distinct CDR3 sequences; 42% were seen once. Source material: blood. These receptors came from a woman in her late teens or twenties in good health.

The chain has TRBV4-2 and TRBJ1-4; 12 positions match TRBD1. This CDR3 has 17 residues. Germline CDR1 LGHNA, CDR2 YNFKEQ. J gave up 0 bases and V 6 bases, and 5 bases lay outside the gene matches. The CDR3 region has the DNA TGTGCCAGCAGACAGGGGACAGGGGGCGCAACTAATGAAAAACTGTTTTTT. This translates into CASRQGTGGATNEKLFF.

This clonotype has more than one count but fewer than ten. This chain links TRBV10-1 with TRBJ1-1; 8 nucleotides align to TRBD1. The CDR3 totals 14 residues. Germline V gene data show CDR1 as WNHNN and CDR2 as SYGVQD (reference sequence). Trimming took 8 bases from V and 4 from J; bases not matched to a gene: 9. The CDR3 is CASRYGQGPTEAFF. The DNA of the CDR3 is TGCGCCAGCCGTTACGGACAGGGTCCCACTGAAGCTTTCTTT.

The rearrangement uses TRBV1 and TRBJ2-5. TRBV1 is classified as a pseudogene. This CDR3 spans 16 amino acids. This CDR3 reads CTSSQEPNQAAETQYF. CDR3 nucleotide sequence: TGCACCAGCAGCCAAGAGCCGAACCAGGCCGCGGAGACCCAGTACTTC.

The rearrangement links TRBV14 to TRBJ2-5, with no clear D. The assigned J gene may be wrong: the sequence end matches TRBJ2-7 better. Germline lookup yields CDR1 SGHDN and CDR2 FVKESK. This CDR3 is 14 amino acids long. CDR3 nucleotides: TGTGCCAGCAGCCACCAGCGCTCGACGGGCGAGCAGTACTTC. Its protein product is CASSHQRSTGEQYF.

This clonotype was observed a few times. The rearrangement joins TRBV7-2 to TRBJ2-5, with 8 bases lining up with TRBD2. CDR1 is SGHTA, CDR2 FQGNSA, per germline. This CDR3 spans 16 amino acids. The V segment lost 5 bases and the J segment 1 base; nucleotides outside the gene matches: 9. The CDR3 spells CASSRRASGFQETQYF. DNA of the CDR3: TGTGCCAGCAGCAGGAGGGCTAGCGGGTTCCAAGAGACCCAGTACTTC. The full variable domain, with the rest looked up from reference TRBV7-2 and TRBJ2-5, is GAGVSQSPSNKVTEKGKDVELRCDPISGHTALYWYRQSLGQGLEFLIYFQGNSAPDKSGLPSDRFSAERTGGSVSTLTIQRTQQEDSAVYLCASSRRASGFQETQYFGPGTRLLVL.

The chain combines TRBV7-6 with TRBJ2-5, with D perhaps TRBD2 (5 bases). Trimming took 7 bases from V and 5 from J, leaving 11 bases between them. The germline V gene encodes CDR1 SGHVS and CDR2 FNYEAQ. This CDR3 is built from 12 residues. CDR3 in amino acids: CASTGRDETQYF. The DNA for the CDR3 is TGTGCCAGCACAGGCCGGGATGAGACCCAGTACTTC.

The V and J genes are TRBV6-5 and TRBJ2-5; TRBD1 is a possible D gene (6 bases). The J call may be wrong; the DNA end is better matched by TRBJ2-7. The CDR3 spans 13 residues. Germline CDR1 is MNHEY and CDR2 is SVGAGI. CDR3 sequence (DNA): TGTGCCAGCAGTTCACTCGCAGGGGTCGAGCAGTACTTC. Its translation is CASSSLAGVEQYF.

The chain links TRBV27 to TRBJ2-5, with 8 bases identical to TRBD1. CDR3 length: 15 amino acids. Per germline, CDR1 MNHEY and CDR2 SMNVEV (reference sequence). The trim removed 5 bases at V and 4 bases at J, leaving 9 bases unmatched. CDR3 in DNA: TGTGCCAGCAGTGAATGGACAGGGCGACGAGAGACCCAGTACTTC. It specifies CASSEWTGRRETQYF.

The chain employs TRBV9 and TRBJ2-1, with 11 bases fitting TRBD2. Germline V gives CDR1 SGDLS, CDR2 YYNGEE. V was pared by 4 bases and J by 4 bases, with 13 bases of the junction left unmatched. The CDR3 contains 18 residues. The CDR3 DNA is TGTGCCAGCAGCACCCCTAGCGGGGGGACCCCCTGGTACAATGAGCAGTTCTTC. Amino acids: CASSTPSGGTPWYNEQFF.